One and the same sample provided the 18 T cell receptor beta chains below, sequenced in a study of blood T cell repertoires in COVID-19. Profiling relied on immunoSEQ multiplex PCR, and the TCRdb table lists in-frame clones only, not all of them. The sample records about 87,000 clones, about 71% being singletons. The sequenced material came from peripheral blood. The receptors stem from a woman between 50 and 59 years old with acute or convalescent COVID-19.

This chain joins TRBV5-6 and TRBJ2-1; a weak D match, TRBD2 (6 bases). Germline V lookup: CDR1 SGHDT, CDR2 YYEEEE. CDR3 length: 15 residues. V dropped 4 bases and J dropped 0 bases, with 11 bases sitting between them. This CDR3 reads CASSGGLRSYNEQFF. CDR3 sequence (DNA): TGTGCCAGCAGCGGGGGACTCCGCTCCTACAATGAGCAGTTCTTC.

The chain is built from TRBV28 and TRBJ1-5; 9 nucleotides match TRBD1. V dropped 8 bases and J dropped 2; count of bases not matched to a gene: 16. Germline V lookup: CDR1 MDHEN, CDR2 SYDVKM. The CDR3 has 18 amino acids. CDR3 DNA sequence: TGTGCCAGCGGATTTCAACAGGGGGCATATCGGCGCAATCAGCCCCAGCATTTT. The encoded protein is CASGFQQGAYRRNQPQHF.

This chain links TRBV19 with TRBJ1-5, with 7 bases aligning to TRBD1. Germline values: CDR1 LNHDA, CDR2 SQIVND (reference sequence). V gave up 4 bases and J gave up 0 bases; unmatched junction bases: 6. The CDR3 sequence is 16 residues long. Here the CDR3 DNA reads TGTGCCAGTAGTACCCCGACAGGGAATAGCAATCAGCCCCAGCATTTT. Its protein product is CASSTPTGNSNQPQHF.

The table lists this clone with a count of one. This CDR3 is CASNPSVVANYGYTF. The CDR3 nucleotides read TGTGCCAGTAATCCGAGCGTGGTAGCTAACTATGGCTACACCTTC. The chain recombines TRBV19 with TRBJ1-2; no firm D call. The V and J ends lost 7 bases and 0 bases respectively, with 15 bases between them. This CDR3 contains 15 residues. Germline V lookup: CDR1 LNHDA, CDR2 SQIVND (reference sequence). Together with reference TRBV19 and TRBJ1-2, the CDR3 gives the full variable domain: DGGITQSPKYLFRKEGQNVTLSCEQNLNHDAMYWYRQDPGQGLRLIYYSQIVNDFQKGDIAEGYSVSREKKESFPLTVTSAQKNPTAFYLCASNPSVVANYGYTFGSGTRLTVV.

This clone has more than one count but fewer than ten. The chain combines TRBV6-5 with TRBJ1-1, with D maybe TRBD1 (6 bases). V was clipped by 6 bases and J by 4 bases, with 15 bases between them. This CDR3 has 14 amino acids. The V gene's germline CDR1 is MNHEY and CDR2 SVGAGI. Written as DNA, the CDR3 is TGTGCCAGCAGGAGGGGGGGGCTCGGCACTGAAGCTTTCTTT. This encodes CASRRGGLGTEAFF.

CDR3 amino acids: CASSTTGTSNQPQHF. CDR3 nucleotide sequence: TGTGCCAGCAGTACGACAGGGACGAGCAATCAGCCCCAGCATTTT. The chain couples TRBV6-6 to TRBJ1-5; 7 positions agree with TRBD1. This CDR3 is 15 amino acids long. J lost 1 base, V lost 5 bases, and 5 bases had no gene match. Germline V CDR1 and CDR2: MNHNY, SVGAGI (reference sequence).

This rearrangement joins TRBV14 to TRBJ2-1, with D unclear. Germline V lookup: CDR1 SGHDN, CDR2 FVKESK. Trimming pared 7 bases from V and 6 bases from J, leaving 13 bases between. CDR3 length: 13 residues. This chain's CDR3 is CASTPGRPNEQFF. CDR3 coding DNA: TGTGCCAGCACCCCGGGTCGGCCCAATGAGCAGTTCTTC.

This chain links TRBV28 with TRBJ1-1; D remains ambiguous. Trimming pared 8 bases from V and 6 bases from J, leaving 16 bases between. CDR1 is MDHEN, CDR2 SYDVKM, per germline. The CDR3 consists of 13 residues. Here the CDR3 reads CASRPGGAAEAFF. CDR3 nucleotide sequence: TGTGCCAGCCGACCAGGAGGAGCTGCTGAAGCTTTCTTT.

The gene calls are TRBV19 and TRBJ2-5; D not certain. Germline V gene data show CDR1 as LNHDA and CDR2 as SQIVND (reference sequence). The V end lost 1 base, the J end lost 5 bases, and 11 bases lay between the germline ends. The CDR3 length is 14 residues. The CDR3 DNA reads as TGTGCCAGTAGTATAGGAGTCCCCGGGGAGACCCAGTACTTC. Its protein product is CASSIGVPGETQYF.

The CDR3 DNA sequence: TGCAGTGCTAGTCCTGGACAGGGGGCTCTCGGCTACACCTTC. Translated, it gives CSASPGQGALGYTF. The chain employs TRBV20-1 and TRBJ1-2, with 11 bases identical to TRBD1. CDR3 length: 14 residues. With V trimmed by 3 bases and J by 8 bases, 8 bases remained unmatched. Germline-derived CDR1 and CDR2 are DFQATT and SNEGSKA (reference sequence).

The chain has TRBV7-8 and TRBJ1-5, with D unclear. V lost 5 bases and J 0 bases, leaving 11 bases between the germline ends. Germline CDR1 reads SGHVS; CDR2 reads FQNEAQ. This CDR3 contains 15 residues. CDR3 DNA: TGTGCCAGCAGCCCGCTAGGCGGTAGCAATCAGCCCCAGCATTTT. Its protein is CASSPLGGSNQPQHF.

The chain is built from TRBV6-2 or TRBV6-3 and TRBJ2-3; no firm D call. V gave up 5 bases and J gave up 7 bases, with 7 bases separating them. Germline values: CDR1 MNHEY, CDR2 SVGEGT. The CDR3 contains 11 residues. CDR3 coding DNA: TGTGCCAGCAGTACCGGTTATACGCAGTATTTT. It translates to CASSTGYTQYF.

The gene calls are TRBV14 and TRBJ2-3; D perhaps matches TRBD2 (6 bases). The germline gives CDR1 SGHDN, CDR2 FVKESK. Trimming stripped 2 bases from V and 3 bases from J, with 12 bases between. This CDR3 region has 15 residues. CDR3 region: CASSQSRTNTDTQYF. Here the CDR3 DNA reads TGTGCCAGCAGCCAATCTCGGACTAATACAGATACGCAGTATTTT.

The V and J genes are TRBV4-3 and TRBJ1-2; D call uncertain. CDR3 length: 15 amino acids. The V gene's germline CDR1 is LGHNA and CDR2 YSLEER. V was shortened by 0 bases and J by 4 bases, with 12 bases between the two germline ends. CDR3 coding DNA: TGCGCCAGCAGCCAAGATGGGGAGGAGACCTATGGCTACACCTTC. Residues: CASSQDGEETYGYTF.

The chain recombines TRBV7-9 with TRBJ1-2; D unresolved. Trimming removed 5 bases from V and 8 bases from J, with 12 bases in between. In germline, CDR1 is SEHNR, CDR2 FQNEAQ (reference sequence). The CDR3 contains 12 residues. CDR3 DNA: TGTGCCAGCAGCCCCGGCGGCCTAGGCTACACCTTC. Amino acid sequence: CASSPGGLGYTF.

The chain links TRBV28 to TRBJ1-5; 7 nucleotides line up with TRBD1. CDR1 MDHEN and CDR2 SYDVKM come from the germline V gene. The length of the CDR3 is 16 residues. J lost 1 base, V lost 3 bases, and 6 bases had no gene match. Here the CDR3 DNA reads TGTGCCAGCAGTTTCCCCCAGGGGGGCAGCAATCAGCCCCAGCATTTT. Translation: CASSFPQGGSNQPQHF.

The sample holds one count of this clone. The rearrangement uses TRBV6-6 and TRBJ2-1; 11 nucleotides match TRBD1. V was clipped by 5 bases and J by 7 bases; unmatched bases: 7. Germline CDR1 reads MNHNY; CDR2 reads SVGAGI (reference sequence). The CDR3 loop spans 15 amino acids. The CDR3 DNA reads TGTGCCAGCAGTCCCGGGGGGACAGGGGGGAATGAGCAGTTCTTC. Translated, it gives CASSPGGTGGNEQFF.

V and J are TRBV28 and TRBJ1-6; D is unresolved. The V end lost 4 bases, the J end lost 11 bases, and 12 bases lay between the germline ends. CDR3 length: 13 amino acids. Germline V gene lookup returns CDR1 MDHEN and CDR2 SYDVKM. CDR3 sequence reads: CASSYREATPLHF. The CDR3 DNA is TGTGCCAGCAGTTATCGGGAGGCGACACCCCTCCACTTT.